This entry concerns a single T cell receptor beta chain. No cognate antigen has been identified for it. No qualities accompany the bases; no much larger clone lies one base away. The CDR3 starts with the cysteine, ends with the phenylalanine, and has 14 residues. Only the CDR3 DNA stays, 42 bases, in frame from base 1. Trimming accounts for 6 bases at V and 6 bases at J, while the number of junction bases matched to no gene is 3. This specimen comes from a study of CD8 T cells in ankylosing spondylitis (dated by TCRdb to about 2017). Some background on the complete study: To find TCR variants linked to disease, the study profiled T cell receptor beta repertoires in ankylosing spondylitis patients and healthy donors. The whole study cohort included 90 to 120 healthy donors and 25 ankylosing spondylitis patients. Peripheral blood samples were taken, and synovial fluid was additionally collected from ankylosing spondylitis patients.

The reads were generated on an Illumina HiSeq 2500. Quantitative 5'-RACE with molecular barcodes was the method used to prepare the TCR beta libraries. Under the source paper's analysis protocol: A new computational method, built on a probabilistic model of VDJ rearrangement, was used to identify disease-linked TCR variants. TCRdb reprocessing: public reads trimmed at Q25 with fastp, clones called with MiXCR, in-frame beta chains kept. Rows merge per CDR3 protein into single entries with the most common DNA and genes. In this record, the V and J calls reflect TCRdb's handling and not the investigators' own analysis. Counted in this sample were 200,000 or so distinct CDR3 sequences; about 26% of them appeared once. The biggest ten clones account for under 7% of the sample. General conclusions and limits of the study: The disease-linked clones had a CD8+ phenotype and were found at relatively low frequencies in peripheral blood. A TCR beta motif made up of fewer than 10 highly homologous amino acid variants appeared to be characteristic of blood from ankylosing spondylitis patients. According to the report, matched synovial fluid samples from ankylosing spondylitis patients were significantly enriched for the disease-linked clones. Some motif variants were previously reported in synovial fluid and blood of reactive arthritis patients, suggesting common disease-initiation mechanisms.

The TCR was taken from a male donor with ankylosing spondylitis or in good health (not recorded which). Sequencing used blood, either unsorted or a sorted T cell fraction (not recorded which). The chain employs TRBV12-3 or TRBV12-4 and TRBJ2-1; 12 of the junction bases match TRBD2. The CDR3 protein is CASRPGLAGNEQFF. The DNA sequence follows: TGTGCCAGCAGACCGGGACTAGCGGGCAATGAGCAGTTCTTC.